Given below is one TCR beta chain in context. This sample was included in a study of blood T cell repertoires in COVID-19. Here immunoSEQ multiplex PCR was the method, and the copy in TCRdb shows in-frame clones only, minus some. The sample carries over 300,000 clones, more than 70% recorded once. Sequencing was carried out using peripheral blood. This clonotype was obtained from a man aged 40-55 years with acute or convalescent COVID-19.

CDR3 DNA sequence: TGTGCCATCAGTCCCGACAGGGGGGTATCAAGCAATCAGCCCCAGCATTTT. This encodes CAISPDRGVSSNQPQHF. The chain recombines TRBV10-3 with TRBJ1-5; 9 nucleotides line up with TRBD1. V lost 5 bases to trimming and J lost 1 base; unmatched junction nucleotides: 9. The CDR3 length is 17 residues. Germline loops: CDR1 ENHRY, CDR2 SYGVKD.